A single sample gave rise to the 14 T cell receptor beta chains below, sequenced in a study of T-cell memory formation after mild COVID-19 (dated by TCRdb to the early 2020s). Libraries were prepared through 5' RACE. Sequencing took place on an Illumina NovaSeq 6000. TCRdb redid the processing of the public reads, applying fastp at Q25 and MiXCR, and retained in-frame beta chains. All rows with the same CDR3 protein become a single entry with the most common DNA and genes. The sample yields 300,000 or so distinct CDR3 sequences; about a sixth were counted once. Clones ranked in the top ten supply roughly 23% of the sample. The sequenced sample consisted of PBMCs or a T cell subset sorted from them (not recorded which). The receptors derive from a man aged 18 to 35 who had mild COVID-19 (a few samples of this study predate the infection). The sample titles of this study are shuffled in the database, so cell type and time point are left out; the donor was told from shared clones.

The chain employs TRBV5-4 and TRBJ1-2; TRBD1 aligns across 11 bases. Germline assignment: CDR1 SGHNT and CDR2 YYREEE (reference sequence). V shed 7 bases, J shed 0 bases, and the junction held 8 bases outside the gene matches. The length of the CDR3 is 16 residues. This CDR3 reads CASEGGQGAPNYGYTF. In DNA, the CDR3 is TGTGCCAGCGAAGGAGGACAGGGGGCTCCTAACTATGGCTACACCTTC.

In its sample, this clonotype was seen a few times. V usage is TRBV10-2 and J usage is TRBJ2-1, with D tentatively TRBD1 (6 bases). There are 14 residues in the CDR3. V gave up 2 bases and J gave up 5 bases, with 10 bases separating them. CDR1 and CDR2 (germline): WSHSY, SAAADI. CDR3 nucleotide sequence: TGCGCCAGCAGTGAGAGAACAGGGCACAATGAGCAGTTCTTC. Its translation is CASSERTGHNEQFF.

The chain combines TRBV3-1 with TRBJ1-2, with D tentatively TRBD1 (6 bases). In germline, CDR1 is LGHDT, CDR2 YNNKEL (reference sequence). V was cut by 8 bases and J by 4 bases, with 14 bases left in between. The CDR3 is made up of 13 amino acids. The CDR3 sequence is CASGGRSPYGYTF. CDR3 bases: TGTGCCAGCGGGGGGCGGTCCCCCTATGGCTACACCTTC. The full variable domain, its missing parts supplied by reference TRBV3-1 and TRBJ1-2, is DTAVSQTPKYLVTQMGNDKSIKCEQNLGHDTMYWYKQDSKKFLKIMFSYNNKELIINETVPNRFSPKSPDKAHLNLHINSLELGDSAVYFCASGGRSPYGYTFGSGTRLTVV.

There are a few counts of this clonotype. This chain uses TRBV12-3 or TRBV12-4 with TRBJ1-2; D may be TRBD1 (5 bases). This CDR3 has 16 residues. V was shortened by 6 bases and J by 4 bases, with 21 bases between the two germline ends. The CDR3 sequence: CASRHLSGGRSYGYTF. The CDR3 DNA is TGTGCCAGCAGGCACCTTAGTGGGGGGAGGTCCTATGGCTACACCTTC.

The V and J genes are TRBV9 and TRBJ2-1, with 14 bases that match TRBD2. The CDR3 length is 15 residues. V shed 3 bases and J 5 bases; nucleotides not matched to a gene: 1. The germline V gene has CDR1 SGDLS and CDR2 YYNGEE. The CDR3, as DNA: TGTGCCAGCAGCGCGACTAGCGGGGGGGACAATGAGCAGTTCTTC. As protein: CASSATSGGDNEQFF.

This chain uses TRBV28 with TRBJ2-7; D remains ambiguous. Germline CDR1 reads MDHEN; CDR2 reads SYDVKM. This CDR3 contains 13 residues. Trimming took 4 bases from V and 0 from J, leaving 7 bases between them. Here the CDR3 DNA reads TGTGCCAGCAGTTCCCACAGCTCCTACGAGCAGTACGTC. Its translation: CASSSHSSYEQYV.

This clonotype has only a few counts. Here the CDR3 reads CASSPQGRLYEQYF. The CDR3 DNA reads TGTGCCAGCAGTCCTCAGGGGCGGCTATACGAGCAGTACTTC. The chain couples TRBV11-3 to TRBJ2-7; tentatively, D is TRBD1 (6 bases). Germline CDR1 reads SGHNT; CDR2 reads YENEEA. The length of the CDR3 is 14 residues. Between the trimmed V and J ends, which lost 6 bases and 4 bases, there was a span of 16 bases.

The table lists this clonotype with a few counts. The chain uses TRBV24-1 and TRBJ2-2, with TRBD2 matching 9 bases. V lost 9 bases, J lost 7 bases, and 17 bases stayed unmatched. This CDR3 region has 17 residues. The germline CDR1 and CDR2 sequences are KGHDR and SFDVKD. The CDR3 here is CATADGGGALSHGELFF. The CDR3 DNA reads as TGTGCCACCGCGGATGGCGGGGGGGCGCTTTCCCACGGGGAGCTGTTTTTT.

CDR3 loop: CASSSPSGGDSYEQYF. The CDR3 nucleotides are TGTGCCAGCAGCTCCCCCAGCGGGGGGGACTCCTACGAGCAGTACTTC. V is TRBV7-8 and J is TRBJ2-7; 10 positions match TRBD2. The germline CDR1 and CDR2 sequences are SGHVS and FQNEAQ. The CDR3 spans 16 residues. The ends lost 4 bases at V and 0 bases at J; junction bases unmatched: 6.

J is TRBJ2-7 and V is TRBV7-2; possible D gene TRBD2, 5 bases. Per the germline V gene, CDR1 is SGHTA and CDR2 is FQGNSA. The germline V and J ends were trimmed by 2 bases and 3 bases, with 17 bases remaining between them. There are 16 residues in the CDR3. The CDR3 protein is CASSLSFRGRNYEQYF. Written as DNA, the CDR3 is TGTGCCAGCAGCTTAAGTTTCCGGGGTAGGAACTACGAGCAGTACTTC.

This clonotype was seen a few times. V is TRBV29-1 and J is TRBJ1-1, with TRBD1 as a possible D gene (6 bases). The CDR3 length is 15 residues. V lost 4 bases, J lost 0 bases, and 15 bases lay in between. Germline assignment: CDR1 SQVTM and CDR2 ANQGSEA. CDR3 coding DNA: TGCAGCGTTGGGCAGGGGACGTATATGAACACTGAAGCTTTCTTT. Amino acids: CSVGQGTYMNTEAFF.

The chain joins TRBV6-2 or TRBV6-3 to TRBJ2-7; 7 bases are shared with TRBD2. Germline CDR1 MNHEY, CDR2 SVGEGT. Germline trimming cut 8 bases from V and 2 bases from J; bases unmatched to any gene: 6. The CDR3 is 13 residues long. The DNA of the CDR3 is TGTGCCAGCCAATACGCGGGGGCCTACGAGCAGTACGTC. This codes for CASQYAGAYEQYV.

This clonotype showed up just a few times. This sequence joins TRBV5-1 and TRBJ1-1; D is ambiguous. Germline CDR1 reads SGHRS; CDR2 reads YFSETQ. The CDR3 length is 14 residues. V lost 4 bases and J 0 bases, leaving 10 bases between the germline ends. The CDR3 region has the DNA TGCGCCAGCAGCATCACTGGACTGAACACTGAAGCTTTCTTT. Its translation is CASSITGLNTEAFF.

There are a few counts of this clonotype. The rearrangement links TRBV20-1 to TRBJ1-3; TRBD1 is a possible D gene (5 bases). V was shortened by 0 bases and J by 0 bases, with 9 bases between the two germline ends. The CDR3 spans 15 residues. Germline V gene sequence: CDR1 DFQATT, CDR2 SNEGSKA (reference sequence). The CDR3 protein is CSARDGGNSGNTIYF. The CDR3 DNA is TGCAGTGCTAGAGATGGGGGGAACTCTGGAAACACCATATATTTT.